Only a few counts were recorded for the clone carrying this TCR beta chain. This entry comes from a study of T cells in Graves' hyperthyroidism and ophthalmopathy. Amplification targeted TCR beta CDR3 regions from RNA transcripts. The HTBI set primed first-round TCR CDR3 RT-PCR. TCRdb reprocessed the multiplex PCR reads via MiXCR and lists one record per CDR3 protein. The data contain 250,000 to 300,000 distinct CDR3 sequences, 12% to 15% of them singletons. The J segment lost 4 bases and the V segment lost 2 bases, leaving 6 bases of the junction unmatched. CDR3 length equals 18 residues. Germline V CDR1 and CDR2: KGHDR, SFDVKD. Patients aged 18 to 65 had newly diagnosed hyperthyroidism of under 2 months' duration.

The chain is built from TRBV24-1 and TRBJ2-1; 14 nucleotides agree with TRBD2. This TCR derives from a woman aged 40 to 50 with Graves' hyperthyroidism. Sequenced sample: blood. CDR3: CATSDSWGTSGSYNEQFF. CDR3 in DNA: TGTGCCACCAGTGATTCCTGGGGGACTAGCGGGAGTTACAATGAGCAGTTCTTC.